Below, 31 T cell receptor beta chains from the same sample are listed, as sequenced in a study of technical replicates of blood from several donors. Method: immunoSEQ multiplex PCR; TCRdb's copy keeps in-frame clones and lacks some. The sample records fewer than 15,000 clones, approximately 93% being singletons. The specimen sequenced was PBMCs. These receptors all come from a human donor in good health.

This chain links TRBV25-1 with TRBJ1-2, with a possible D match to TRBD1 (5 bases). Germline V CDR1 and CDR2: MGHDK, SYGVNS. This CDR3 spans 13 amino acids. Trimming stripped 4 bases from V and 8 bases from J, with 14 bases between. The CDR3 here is CASSARTRGGYTF. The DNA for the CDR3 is TGTGCCAGCAGTGCAAGGACACGCGGAGGCTACACCTTC.

The CDR3 reads CASSPDRGTYEQYF. The CDR3 DNA follows: TGCGCCAGCAGCCCCGACAGGGGGACCTACGAGCAGTACTTC. J is TRBJ2-5 and V is TRBV4-1; TRBD1 matches 9 bases. The J call may not be correct, given that the DNA end is closer to TRBJ2-7. CDR1 is MGHRA, CDR2 YSYEKL, per germline. There are 14 residues in the CDR3.

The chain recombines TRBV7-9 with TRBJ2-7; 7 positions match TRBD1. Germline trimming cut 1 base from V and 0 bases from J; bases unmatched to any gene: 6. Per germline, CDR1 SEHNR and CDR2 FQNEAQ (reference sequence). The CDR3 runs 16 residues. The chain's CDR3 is CASSLEGRGSSYEQYF. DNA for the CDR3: TGTGCCAGCAGCTTAGAGGGCAGGGGGAGCTCCTACGAGCAGTACTTC.

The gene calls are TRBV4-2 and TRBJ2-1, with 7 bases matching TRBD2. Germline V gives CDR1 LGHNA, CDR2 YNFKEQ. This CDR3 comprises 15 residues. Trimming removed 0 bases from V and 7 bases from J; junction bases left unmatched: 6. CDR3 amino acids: CASSQDFSGLNEQFF. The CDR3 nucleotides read TGTGCCAGCAGCCAAGATTTTAGCGGGCTAAATGAGCAGTTCTTC.

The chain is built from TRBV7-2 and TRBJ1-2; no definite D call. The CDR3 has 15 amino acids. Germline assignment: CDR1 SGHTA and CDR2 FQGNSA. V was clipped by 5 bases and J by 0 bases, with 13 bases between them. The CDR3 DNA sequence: TGTGCCAGCAGCGAAGGAGGTGGACCTAACTATGGCTACACCTTC. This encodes CASSEGGGPNYGYTF.

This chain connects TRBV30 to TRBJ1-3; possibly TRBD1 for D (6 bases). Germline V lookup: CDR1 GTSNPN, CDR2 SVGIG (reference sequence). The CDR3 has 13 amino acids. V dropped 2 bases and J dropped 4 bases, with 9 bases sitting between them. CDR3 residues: CAWSSGEGNTIYF. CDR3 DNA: TGTGCCTGGAGTTCAGGGGAGGGAAACACCATATATTTT.

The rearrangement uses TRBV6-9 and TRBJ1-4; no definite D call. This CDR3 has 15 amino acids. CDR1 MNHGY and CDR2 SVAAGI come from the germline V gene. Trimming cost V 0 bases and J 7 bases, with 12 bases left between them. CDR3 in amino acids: CASSYSRLEGEKLFF. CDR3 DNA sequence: TGTGCCAGCAGTTATTCAAGGCTTGAGGGTGAAAAACTGTTTTTT.

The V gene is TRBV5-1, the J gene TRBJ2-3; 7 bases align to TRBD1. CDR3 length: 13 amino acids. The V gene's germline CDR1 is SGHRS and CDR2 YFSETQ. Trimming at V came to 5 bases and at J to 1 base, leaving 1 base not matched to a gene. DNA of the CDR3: TGCGCCAGCAGTACAGGGGGCACAGATACGCAGTATTTT. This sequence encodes CASSTGGTDTQYF.

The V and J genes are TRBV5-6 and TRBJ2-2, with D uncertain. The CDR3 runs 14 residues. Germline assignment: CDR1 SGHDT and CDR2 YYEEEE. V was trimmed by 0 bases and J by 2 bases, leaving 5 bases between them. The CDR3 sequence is CASSLGHNTGELFF. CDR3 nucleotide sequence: TGTGCCAGCAGCTTGGGTCATAACACCGGGGAGCTGTTTTTT. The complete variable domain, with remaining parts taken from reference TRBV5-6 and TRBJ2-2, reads DAGVTQSPTHLIKTRGQQVTLRCSPKSGHDTVSWYQQALGQGPQFIFQYYEEEERQRGNFPDRFSGHQFPNYSSELNVNALLLGDSALYLCASSLGHNTGELFFGEGSRLTVL.

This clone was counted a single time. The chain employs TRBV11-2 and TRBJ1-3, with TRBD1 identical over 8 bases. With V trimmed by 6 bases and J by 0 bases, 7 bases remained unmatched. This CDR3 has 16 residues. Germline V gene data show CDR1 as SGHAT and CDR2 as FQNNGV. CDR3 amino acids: CASRPPRGLSGNTIYF. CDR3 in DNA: TGTGCCAGCAGACCTCCCAGGGGGCTCTCTGGAAACACCATATATTTT.

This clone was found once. The CDR3 here is CASSGGHNEQFF. Written as DNA, the CDR3 is TGTGCCAGCAGCGGGGGCCACAATGAGCAGTTCTTC. The rearrangement links TRBV5-6 to TRBJ2-1, with D maybe TRBD1 (6 bases). The V and J ends lost 4 bases and 5 bases respectively, with 7 bases between them. The CDR3 runs 12 residues. From germline, CDR1 is SGHDT and CDR2 YYEEEE.

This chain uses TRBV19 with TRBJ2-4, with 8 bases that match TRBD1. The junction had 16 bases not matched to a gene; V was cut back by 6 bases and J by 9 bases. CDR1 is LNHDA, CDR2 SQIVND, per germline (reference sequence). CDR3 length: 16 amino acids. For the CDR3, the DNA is TGTGCCAGTAGCAAAAGTTCCGACAGGGGATTAGCCATTCAGTACTTC. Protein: CASSKSSDRGLAIQYF.

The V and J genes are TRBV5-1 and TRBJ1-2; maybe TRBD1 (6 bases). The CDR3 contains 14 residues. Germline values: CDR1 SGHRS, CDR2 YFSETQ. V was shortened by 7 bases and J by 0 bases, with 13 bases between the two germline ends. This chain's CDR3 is CASGVTGTNYGYTF. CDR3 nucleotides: TGCGCCAGCGGGGTTACAGGGACTAACTATGGCTACACCTTC.

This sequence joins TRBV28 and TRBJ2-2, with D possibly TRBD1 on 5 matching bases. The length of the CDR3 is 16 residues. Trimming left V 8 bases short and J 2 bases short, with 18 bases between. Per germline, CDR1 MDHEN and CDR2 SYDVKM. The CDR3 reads CASPPSGRGNTGELFF. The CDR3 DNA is TGTGCCAGCCCACCCTCGGGTAGGGGCAACACCGGGGAGCTGTTTTTT.

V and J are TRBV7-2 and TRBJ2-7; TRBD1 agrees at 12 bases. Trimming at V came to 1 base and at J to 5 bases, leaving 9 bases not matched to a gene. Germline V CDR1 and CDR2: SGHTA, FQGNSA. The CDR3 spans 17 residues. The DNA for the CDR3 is TGTGCCAGCAGCTTAGTTAAGGGGGGACAGGGGGCCCACGAGCAGTACTTC. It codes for CASSLVKGGQGAHEQYF. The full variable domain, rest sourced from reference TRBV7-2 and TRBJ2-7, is GAGVSQSPSNKVTEKGKDVELRCDPISGHTALYWYRQSLGQGLEFLIYFQGNSAPDKSGLPSDRFSAERTGGSVSTLTIQRTQQEDSAVYLCASSLVKGGQGAHEQYFGPGTRLTVT.

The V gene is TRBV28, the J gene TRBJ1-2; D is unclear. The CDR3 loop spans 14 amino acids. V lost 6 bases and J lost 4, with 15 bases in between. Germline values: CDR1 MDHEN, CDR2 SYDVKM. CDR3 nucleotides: TGTGCCAGCAGCGGAGGGTGGGTTGGCTATGGCTACACCTTC. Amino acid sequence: CASSGGWVGYGYTF.

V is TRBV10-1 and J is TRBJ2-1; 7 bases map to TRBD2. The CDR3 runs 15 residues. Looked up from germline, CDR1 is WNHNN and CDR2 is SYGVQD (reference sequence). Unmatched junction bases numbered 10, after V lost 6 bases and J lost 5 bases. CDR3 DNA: TGCGCCAGCAGGCCGGGCGGGAGTCGAGACAATGAGCAGTTCTTC. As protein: CASRPGGSRDNEQFF.

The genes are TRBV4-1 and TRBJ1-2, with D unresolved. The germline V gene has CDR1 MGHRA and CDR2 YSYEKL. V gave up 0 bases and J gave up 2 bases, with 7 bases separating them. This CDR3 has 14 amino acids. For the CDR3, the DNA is TGCGCCAGCAGCCAAGAGTCAGGAAACTATGGCTACACCTTC. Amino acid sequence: CASSQESGNYGYTF.

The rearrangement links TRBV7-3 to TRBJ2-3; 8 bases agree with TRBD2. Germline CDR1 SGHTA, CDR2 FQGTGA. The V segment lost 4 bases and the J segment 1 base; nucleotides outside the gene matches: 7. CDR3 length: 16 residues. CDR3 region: CASSSGLASGTDTQYF. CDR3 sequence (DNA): TGTGCCAGCAGCTCCGGACTAGCCTCTGGCACAGATACGCAGTATTTT.

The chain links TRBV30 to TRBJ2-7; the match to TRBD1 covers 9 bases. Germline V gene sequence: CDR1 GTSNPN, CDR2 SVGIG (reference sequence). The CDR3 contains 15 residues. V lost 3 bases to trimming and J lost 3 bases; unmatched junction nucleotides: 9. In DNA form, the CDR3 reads TGTGCCTGGAGCGACCCTGGGACAGGGCGCTACGAGCAGTACTTC. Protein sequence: CAWSDPGTGRYEQYF.

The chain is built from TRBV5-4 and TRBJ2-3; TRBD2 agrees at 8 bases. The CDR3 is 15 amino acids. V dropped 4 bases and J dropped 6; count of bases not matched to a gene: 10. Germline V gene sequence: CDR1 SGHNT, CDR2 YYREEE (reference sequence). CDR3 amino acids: CASSQDGRAWDTQYF. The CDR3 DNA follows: TGTGCCAGCAGCCAGGACGGGAGGGCCTGGGATACGCAGTATTTT.

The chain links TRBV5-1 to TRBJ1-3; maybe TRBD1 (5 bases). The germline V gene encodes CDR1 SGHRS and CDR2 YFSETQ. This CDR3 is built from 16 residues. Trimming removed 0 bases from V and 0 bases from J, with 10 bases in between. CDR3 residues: CASSLVGVNSGNTIYF. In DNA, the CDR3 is TGCGCCAGCAGCTTGGTAGGGGTGAACTCTGGAAACACCATATATTTT.

CDR3 protein: CASSLDRGYEQYF. The CDR3 DNA sequence: TGTGCCAGCAGCTTAGACAGGGGATACGAGCAGTACTTC. This sequence joins TRBV7-3 and TRBJ2-7; 8 nucleotides agree with TRBD1. Germline V gives CDR1 SGHTA, CDR2 FQGTGA. The CDR3 is 13 amino acids. J lost 4 bases, V lost 2 bases, and 1 base had no gene match.

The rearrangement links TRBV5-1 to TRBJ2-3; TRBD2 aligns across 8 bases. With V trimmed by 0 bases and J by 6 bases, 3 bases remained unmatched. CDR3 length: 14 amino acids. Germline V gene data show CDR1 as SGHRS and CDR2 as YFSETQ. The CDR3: CASSLDSGGDTQYF. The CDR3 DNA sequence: TGCGCCAGCAGCTTGGACTCGGGAGGGGATACGCAGTATTTT. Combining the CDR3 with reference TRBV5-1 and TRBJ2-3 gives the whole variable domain KAGVTQTPRYLIKTRGQQVTLSCSPISGHRSVSWYQQTPGQGLQFLFEYFSETQRNKGNFPGRFSGRQFSNSRSEMNVSTLELGDSALYLCASSLDSGGDTQYFGPGTRLTVL.

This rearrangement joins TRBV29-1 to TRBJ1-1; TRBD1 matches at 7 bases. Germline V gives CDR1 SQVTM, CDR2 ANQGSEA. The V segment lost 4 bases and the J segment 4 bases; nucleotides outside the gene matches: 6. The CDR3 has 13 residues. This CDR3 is CSVVRGLATEAFF. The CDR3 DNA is TGCAGCGTTGTGAGGGGGCTGGCCACTGAAGCTTTCTTT. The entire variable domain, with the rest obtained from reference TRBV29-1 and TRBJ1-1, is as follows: SAVISQKPSRDICQRGTSLTIQCQVDSQVTMMFWYRQQPGQSLTLIATANQGSEATYESGFVIDKFPISRPNLTFSTLTVSNMSPEDSSIYLCSVVRGLATEAFFGQGTRLTVV.

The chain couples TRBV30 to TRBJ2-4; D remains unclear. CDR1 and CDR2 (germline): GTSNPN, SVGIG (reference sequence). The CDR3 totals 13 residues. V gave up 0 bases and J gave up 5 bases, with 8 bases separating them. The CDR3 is CAWSVSAENIQYF. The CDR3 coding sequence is TGTGCCTGGAGTGTGTCGGCGGAAAACATTCAGTACTTC. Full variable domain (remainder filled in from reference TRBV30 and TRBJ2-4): SQTIHQWPATLVQPVGSPLSLECTVEGTSNPNLYWYRQAAGRGLQLLFYSVGIGQISSEVPQNLSASRPQDRQFILSSKKLLLSDSGFYLCAWSVSAENIQYFGAGTRLSVL.

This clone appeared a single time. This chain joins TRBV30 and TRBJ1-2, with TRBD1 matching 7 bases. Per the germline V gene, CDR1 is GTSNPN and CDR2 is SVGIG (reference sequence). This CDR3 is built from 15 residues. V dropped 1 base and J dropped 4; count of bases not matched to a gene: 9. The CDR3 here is CAWSATGAIGYGYTF. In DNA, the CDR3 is TGTGCCTGGAGTGCCACAGGGGCCATTGGCTATGGCTACACCTTC.

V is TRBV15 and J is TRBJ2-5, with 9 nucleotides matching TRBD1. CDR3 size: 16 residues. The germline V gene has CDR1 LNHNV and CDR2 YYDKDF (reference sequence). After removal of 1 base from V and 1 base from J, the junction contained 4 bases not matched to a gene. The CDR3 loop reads CATSRGGGQGQETQYF. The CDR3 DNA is TGTGCCACCAGCAGAGGTGGGGGACAGGGCCAAGAGACCCAGTACTTC.

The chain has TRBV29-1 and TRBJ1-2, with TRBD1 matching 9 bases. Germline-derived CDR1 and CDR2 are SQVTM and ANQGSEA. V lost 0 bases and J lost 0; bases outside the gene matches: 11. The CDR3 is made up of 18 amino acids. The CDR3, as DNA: TGCAGCGTTGAAGATCGGGGGACAGGGAGGGTAACTAACTATGGCTACACCTTC. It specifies CSVEDRGTGRVTNYGYTF.

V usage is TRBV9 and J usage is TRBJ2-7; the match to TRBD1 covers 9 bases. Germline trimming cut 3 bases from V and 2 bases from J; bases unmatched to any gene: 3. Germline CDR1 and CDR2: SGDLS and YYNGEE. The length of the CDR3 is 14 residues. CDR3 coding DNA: TGTGCCAGCAGCGGGGACAGGGCCCCCTACGAGCAGTACTTC. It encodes CASSGDRAPYEQYF.

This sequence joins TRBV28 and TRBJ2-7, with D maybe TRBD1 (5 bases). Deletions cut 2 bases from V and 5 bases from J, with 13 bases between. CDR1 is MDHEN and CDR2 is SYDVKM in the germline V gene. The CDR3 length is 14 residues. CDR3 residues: CASSLSQGRDEQYF. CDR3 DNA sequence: TGTGCCAGCAGTTTAAGCCAGGGTAGAGACGAGCAGTACTTC.